This entry lists 18 T cell receptor beta chains sequenced from one sample in a study of blood T cell repertoires in COVID-19. TCRdb's copy holds only in-frame clones and misses some; the assay was immunoSEQ multiplex PCR. The sample carries about 83,000 clones, around 86% recorded once. Sequencing was done on a sample of peripheral blood. The receptors come from a man aged 80 or over with active or convalescent COVID-19.

This chain uses TRBV5-1 with TRBJ1-6; no definite D call. The CDR3 is made up of 16 amino acids. CDR1 SGHRS and CDR2 YFSETQ come from the germline V gene. V lost 1 base, J lost 3 bases, and 11 bases lay in between. CDR3 nucleotides: TGCGCCAGCAGCTTGAACGCGGTCTTCTATAATTCACCCCTCCACTTT. Its translation is CASSLNAVFYNSPLHF.

V gene TRBV27 combines with J gene TRBJ2-6; 8 nucleotides agree with TRBD1. The CDR3 has 18 amino acids. Trimming cost V 6 bases and J 3 bases; bases outside gene matches: 13. Germline V gene sequence: CDR1 MNHEY, CDR2 SMNVEV (reference sequence). CDR3 protein: CASSPLRQGKIGANVLTF. CDR3 DNA sequence: TGTGCCAGCAGCCCGTTGAGACAGGGGAAAATTGGGGCCAACGTCCTGACTTTC.

This chain connects TRBV19 to TRBJ2-2; D is unresolved. The V gene lost 4 bases and the J gene lost 7 bases, with 7 bases spanning the gap. The CDR3 covers 12 residues. Germline CDR1 LNHDA, CDR2 SQIVND (reference sequence). CDR3 protein: CASSTIVGELFF. The CDR3 nucleotides are TGTGCCAGTAGTACTATTGTCGGGGAGCTGTTTTTT.

The V call is TRBV6-5, the J call TRBJ1-2, with 9 positions matching TRBD1. Trimming took 6 bases from V and 8 from J; bases not matched to a gene: 10. The CDR3 consists of 14 residues. The germline V gene encodes CDR1 MNHEY and CDR2 SVGAGI. CDR3 DNA sequence: TGTGCCAGCAGCCCGGGACAGGGATCATTGGGCTACACCTTC. Translated, it gives CASSPGQGSLGYTF.

The chain links TRBV7-8 to TRBJ1-2, with D possibly being TRBD1 (5 bases). The V end was cut by 5 bases, the J end by 4 bases, with 11 bases between. CDR1 and CDR2 from the germline V gene are SGHVS and FQNEAQ. The CDR3 is 13 amino acids. The CDR3 DNA is TGTGCCAGCAGCCCCAGGGTTGGCTATGGCTACACCTTC. Its protein is CASSPRVGYGYTF. Supplemented by reference TRBV7-8 and TRBJ1-2, the full variable domain reads GAGVSQSPRYKVAKRGQDVALRCDPISGHVSLFWYQQALGQGPEFLTYFQNEAQLDKSGLPSDRFFAERPEGSVSTLKIQRTQQEDSAVYLCASSPRVGYGYTFGSGTRLTVV.

This clone was observed a handful of times. The chain links TRBV13 to TRBJ2-3; D may be TRBD2 (6 bases). Deletions cut 6 bases from V and 8 bases from J, with 21 bases between. The CDR3 runs to 15 residues. CDR1 and CDR2 from the germline V gene are PRHDT and FYEKMQ (reference sequence). CDR3 residues: CASRAGRELSVTQYF. Written as DNA, the CDR3 is TGTGCCAGCAGGGCGGGTCGGGAGCTTAGTGTTACGCAGTATTTT.

V and J are TRBV5-5 and TRBJ1-2; 12 bases line up with TRBD1. The V and J ends lost 2 bases and 5 bases, in that order; junction bases with no gene match: 7. The CDR3 extends over 16 amino acids. CDR1 is SGHKS, CDR2 YYEKEE, per germline (reference sequence). The CDR3 nucleotides read TGTGCCAGCAGCTTCCGGGACAGGGGGCGTAGTTATGGCTACACCTTC. Its translation is CASSFRDRGRSYGYTF.

The chain's CDR3 is CSVTSGLLKETQYF. The CDR3 DNA reads TGCAGCGTTACAAGCGGTCTCCTTAAAGAGACCCAGTACTTC. V and J are TRBV29-1 and TRBJ2-5, with D tentatively TRBD2 (5 bases). Trimming removed 5 bases at V and 3 bases at J, with 16 bases between. Germline V CDR1 and CDR2: SQVTM, ANQGSEA. This CDR3 is built from 14 residues.

Points on this clone: The sample has other DNA sequences that encode this CDR3 too. The chain carries TRBV30 and TRBJ1-1; no clear D. Germline CDR1 GTSNPN, CDR2 SVGIG (reference sequence). Trimming cost V 0 bases and J 2 bases, with 7 bases left between them. The CDR3 sequence is 13 residues long. The CDR3: CAWSVSVNTEAFF. The CDR3 DNA reads as TGTGCCTGGAGTGTCTCTGTTAACACTGAAGCTTTCTTT.

The V and J genes are TRBV11-2 and TRBJ2-7; no clear D. CDR1 SGHAT and CDR2 FQNNGV come from the germline V gene. V was pared by 7 bases and J by 2 bases, with 18 bases between. The CDR3 covers 15 residues. As DNA, the CDR3 is TGTGCCAGCACCCCCCGGGTGGATCACCCCTACGAGCAGTACGTC. Its protein product is CASTPRVDHPYEQYV.

This chain links TRBV18 with TRBJ2-3, with a possible D match to TRBD2 (5 bases). The V end lost 5 bases, the J end lost 0 bases, and 12 bases lay between the germline ends. Per the germline V gene, CDR1 is KGHSH and CDR2 is LQKENI. CDR3 length: 15 residues. CDR3 protein: CASSSYGESTDTQYF. CDR3 DNA: TGTGCCAGCTCATCGTACGGGGAGAGCACAGATACGCAGTATTTT.

This chain uses TRBV6-5 with TRBJ2-1; TRBD1 matches at 7 bases. Germline V gene data show CDR1 as MNHEY and CDR2 as SVGAGI. The CDR3 has 13 residues. The trim removed 7 bases at V and 8 bases at J, leaving 8 bases unmatched. In nucleotides, the CDR3 is TGTGCCAGCATCCCGAGAGGGGGCGATGAGCAGTTCTTC. Amino acid sequence: CASIPRGGDEQFF.

This sequence joins TRBV19 and TRBJ1-5; 7 bases line up with TRBD1. Germline V gene lookup returns CDR1 LNHDA and CDR2 SQIVND (reference sequence). V shed 6 bases and J 0 bases; nucleotides not matched to a gene: 5. The CDR3 is made up of 15 amino acids. The CDR3 sequence: CASSTTGDSNQPQHF. Here the CDR3 DNA reads TGTGCCAGTAGCACCACAGGGGATAGCAATCAGCCCCAGCATTTT.

As regards this clone: Other DNA sequences in the sample encode the same CDR3. The gene calls are TRBV4-1 and TRBJ2-5, with no clear D. CDR1 and CDR2 (germline): MGHRA, YSYEKL. Trimming cost V 1 base and J 1 base, with 7 bases left between them. The CDR3 is 14 residues long. CDR3 DNA sequence: TGCGCCAGCAGCCAAGTAGACTTCCAAGAGACCCAGTACTTC. Residues: CASSQVDFQETQYF.

The CDR3 sequence is CASSPGRAGYNEQFF. CDR3 bases: TGTGCCAGCAGCCCCGGGAGGGCAGGTTACAATGAGCAGTTCTTC. The J gene is TRBJ2-1, the V gene TRBV11-3; TRBD2 matches at 8 bases. There are 15 residues in the CDR3. From germline, CDR1 is SGHNT and CDR2 YENEEA. V dropped 5 bases and J dropped 4; count of bases not matched to a gene: 7. Full variable domain (missing parts from reference TRBV11-3 and TRBJ2-1): EAGVVQSPRYKIIEKKQPVAFWCNPISGHNTLYWYLQNLGQGPELLIRYENEEAVDDSQLPKDRFSAERLKGVDSTLKIQPAELGDSAVYLCASSPGRAGYNEQFFGPGTRLTVL.

The chain couples TRBV6-2 or TRBV6-3 to TRBJ1-1, with D tentatively TRBD1 (6 bases). Germline loops: CDR1 MNHEY, CDR2 SVGEGT. The V and J ends lost 6 bases and 4 bases respectively, with 18 bases between them. The length of the CDR3 is 15 residues. In DNA, the CDR3 is TGTGCCAGCAGCGAGCCCGCCTCAGGGGTCACTGAAGCTTTCTTT. Encoded protein: CASSEPASGVTEAFF.

Only a few counts were recorded for this clone. V gene TRBV29-1 combines with J gene TRBJ2-5; 11 bases line up with TRBD2. J lost 4 bases, V lost 7 bases, and 17 bases had no gene match. From germline, CDR1 is SQVTM and CDR2 ANQGSEA. CDR3 size: 17 residues. CDR3 nucleotides: TGCAGCGCAAAGCCTAGCGGGGGGCGGATAAGGACAGAGACCCAGTACTTC. It encodes CSAKPSGGRIRTETQYF.

The chain employs TRBV5-5 and TRBJ1-4; no firm D call. Trimming took off 4 bases at V and 0 bases at J, with 13 bases between the two ends. This CDR3 is built from 16 residues. Per the germline V gene, CDR1 is SGHKS and CDR2 is YYEKEE (reference sequence). The CDR3 nucleotides are TGTGCCAGCAGCCCTCGGGGAGAATCAACTAATGAAAAACTGTTTTTT. This codes for CASSPRGESTNEKLFF.